A single sample gave rise to the 9 T cell receptor beta chains below, sequenced in a study of CD8+CD57+ T cells in acquired aplastic anemia. Investigators profiled TCR beta VDJ and CDR3 from genomic DNA template. TCRdb ran MiXCR on the reads and lists one entry per CDR3 protein. The sample records about 420,000 distinct CDR3 sequences, around 68% being singletons. The sequenced sample consisted of sorted CD4+, CD8+, or CD8+CD57+ T cells (not recorded which) from PBMCs. The origin of the receptors is a human donor in good health, serving as a control.

This clonotype was observed a single time. This chain connects TRBV7-2 to TRBJ1-4; D is ambiguous. This CDR3 has 16 residues. Trimming left V 6 bases short and J 11 bases short, with 25 bases between. The V gene's germline CDR1 is SGHTA and CDR2 FQGNSA. The CDR3 region is CASRRRAISNEQKLFF. The CDR3 bases are TGTGCCAGCAGACGTAGGGCCATTTCAAACGAGCAGAAACTGTTTTTT.

This clonotype was observed a handful of times. The rearrangement uses TRBV6-2 or TRBV6-3 and TRBJ2-3; perhaps D is TRBD1 or TRBD2 (5 bases each). This CDR3 has 15 residues. Germline values: CDR1 MNHEY, CDR2 SVGEGT. With 2 bases removed from V and 2 bases from J, the gap between germline ends came to 11 bases. In DNA, the CDR3 is TGTGCCAGCAGTTACAAGAGGGGCTACACAGATACGCAGTATTTT. It encodes CASSYKRGYTDTQYF.

Remarks on this clonotype: It is unclear where the CDR3 begins or ends on the DNA, so no DNA is shown, and the CDR3 is as TCRdb lists it. This chain connects TRBV11-2 to TRBJ2-7. Germline-derived CDR1 and CDR2 are SGHAT and FQNNGV. The CDR3 spans 18 amino acids, including both terminal residues. The CDR3 sequence: CASSFYICSATDNYEQYF.

V gene TRBV29-1 combines with J gene TRBJ2-3, with TRBD1 as a possible D gene (5 bases). This CDR3 is 14 amino acids long. Trimming removed 6 bases from V and 12 bases from J, with 25 bases in between. The V gene's germline CDR1 is SQVTM and CDR2 ANQGSEA. This CDR3 reads CSVGRGAVGAEQYF. CDR3 nucleotides: TGCAGCGTGGGGCGAGGAGCTGTCGGCGCTGAACAGTATTTT.

The rearrangement links TRBV7-2 to TRBJ2-3; 9 bases line up with TRBD1. The CDR3 sequence is 17 residues long. V lost 5 bases, J lost 1 base, and 10 bases stayed unmatched. Per the germline V gene, CDR1 is SGHTA and CDR2 is FQGNSA. The CDR3 bases are TGTGCCAGCAGCCAAGACAGGGGACAGGGACGCACAGATACGCAGTATTTT. Protein product: CASSQDRGQGRTDTQYF. The variable domain in full, with the rest retrieved from reference TRBV7-2 and TRBJ2-3, is GAGVSQSPSNKVTEKGKDVELRCDPISGHTALYWYRQSLGQGLEFLIYFQGNSAPDKSGLPSDRFSAERTGGSVSTLTIQRTQQEDSAVYLCASSQDRGQGRTDTQYFGPGTRLTVL.

This clonotype was observed at least ten times. The chain links TRBV6-1 to TRBJ2-7, with D maybe TRBD1 (7 bases). Germline lookup yields CDR1 MNHNS and CDR2 SASEGT. The V gene lost 7 bases and the J gene lost 3 bases, with 16 bases spanning the gap. This CDR3 is 14 amino acids long. The CDR3: CASKFTGEDYEQYF. DNA of the CDR3: TGTGCCAGCAAGTTCACAGGGGAGGACTACGAGCAGTACTTC.

This clonotype was counted ten times or more. The chain uses TRBV25-1 and TRBJ2-2; 10 nucleotides line up with TRBD2. The CDR3 sequence is 16 residues long. Losses at the gene ends were 6 bases for V and 2 bases for J; bases not matched to a gene: 6. CDR1 and CDR2 (germline): MGHDK, SYGVNS. Written as DNA, the CDR3 is TGTGCCAGCAGCGCTAGCGGGGGCCATAACACCGGGGAGCTGTTTTTT. Translated: CASSASGGHNTGELFF.

In the case of this clonotype: The junction departs from the called germline gene at one end, perhaps through a read error. The chain combines TRBV9 with TRBJ2-3; 7 bases agree with TRBD2. The germline CDR1 and CDR2 sequences are SGDLS and YYNGEE. The CDR3 consists of 14 residues. CDR3 loop: CASSVVMAGDTKYF. In nucleotides, the CDR3 is TGTGCCAGCAGCGTAGTTATGGCGGGGGATACGAAGTATTTT.

The chain uses TRBV2 and TRBJ1-2; TRBD1 matches 7 bases. CDR1 is SNHLY and CDR2 is FYNNEI in the germline V gene. Trimming at V came to 10 bases and at J to 5 bases, leaving 16 bases not matched to a gene. There are 15 residues in the CDR3. The CDR3 sequence is CATSSVSGTVYGYTF. In DNA form, the CDR3 reads TGTGCCACCAGCAGTGTATCCGGGACAGTATATGGCTACACCTTC.